In this sample, the clone carrying this T cell receptor beta chain turned up once. Isolated RNA was reverse transcribed in full, so expressed TCRB transcripts were sequenced. The data were produced by immunoSEQ multiplex PCR, yet TCRdb's version contains in-frame clones alone and is incomplete. Of 38,000 or so clones listed, roughly two thirds are singletons. Averaging around 120 mL, one heparinised blood draw came from each individual donor. V was clipped by 6 bases and J by 0 bases; unmatched bases: 5. The CDR3 is made up of 14 amino acids. The germline V gene encodes CDR1 SQVTM and CDR2 ANQGSEA. The sample is drawn from a study of beta chain features in type 1 diabetes.

The J gene is TRBJ1-5, the V gene TRBV29-1; TRBD1 agrees at 7 bases. The clonotype originates from a woman in her twenties or thirties in good health. Specimen: Tregs from blood. CDR3 loop: CSVKGTDSNQPQHF. The CDR3 DNA reads TGCAGCGTCAAAGGGACAGATAGCAATCAGCCCCAGCATTTT.